A single sample gave rise to the 15 T cell receptor beta chains below, sequenced in a study of blood T cell repertoires in COVID-19. Here immunoSEQ multiplex PCR was the method, and the copy in TCRdb shows in-frame clones only, minus some. The table includes hundreds of thousands of clones, 85% to 90% detected once. The sample taken for sequencing was peripheral blood. The receptors here all came from a woman between 65 and 79 years old with COVID-19, enrolled during active disease.

The chain uses TRBV18 and TRBJ1-3; D perhaps matches TRBD1 (5 bases). The CDR3 runs 13 residues. Trimming removed 5 bases at V and 0 bases at J, with 5 bases between. The germline gives CDR1 KGHSH, CDR2 LQKENI. CDR3 sequence: CASSDSSGNTIYF. The DNA for the CDR3 is TGTGCCAGCTCAGACAGCTCTGGAAACACCATATATTTT.

The chain employs TRBV5-1 and TRBJ2-5; D is perhaps TRBD2 (5 bases). V was pared by 1 base and J by 4 bases, with 11 bases between. This CDR3 contains 14 residues. Germline V gene sequence: CDR1 SGHRS, CDR2 YFSETQ. The CDR3: CASSLIPEAETQYF. The CDR3 nucleotides are TGCGCCAGCAGCTTGATCCCGGAGGCAGAGACCCAGTACTTC.

The J gene is TRBJ1-1, the V gene TRBV5-8; 8 nucleotides line up with TRBD1. CDR3 size: 16 residues. Germline CDR1 is SGHTS and CDR2 is YDEGEE. The ends lost 4 bases at V and 0 bases at J; junction bases unmatched: 8. The CDR3 DNA sequence: TGTGCCAGCAGCCGGACAGGGCTTACCTTGAACACTGAAGCTTTCTTT. As protein: CASSRTGLTLNTEAFF.

V is TRBV6-5 and J is TRBJ1-1, with no clear D. With 7 bases removed from V and 0 bases from J, the gap between germline ends came to 15 bases. CDR1 is MNHEY and CDR2 is SVGAGI in the germline V gene. The CDR3 has 15 residues. The chain's CDR3 is CASTLDQRMNTEAFF. The CDR3 nucleotides read TGTGCCAGCACCCTAGATCAGCGCATGAACACTGAAGCTTTCTTT.

The chain carries TRBV6-1 and TRBJ1-4; 9 bases fit TRBD1. The germline V gene encodes CDR1 MNHNS and CDR2 SASEGT. J was trimmed by 8 bases and V by 2 bases; bases with no gene match: 6. This CDR3 comprises 15 residues. CDR3 loop: CASSERGQGREKLFF. The CDR3 DNA sequence: TGTGCCAGCAGTGAACGAGGACAGGGGAGGGAAAAACTGTTTTTT.

This chain links TRBV5-6 with TRBJ1-5; no reliable D call. Trimming shortened V by 2 bases and J by 4 bases, and 7 bases separated the two germline ends. CDR3 length: 13 amino acids. The germline V gene encodes CDR1 SGHDT and CDR2 YYEEEE. CDR3 residues: CASSLGSNQPQHF. CDR3 DNA sequence: TGTGCCAGCAGCTTAGGGAGTAATCAGCCCCAGCATTTT.

The chain has TRBV2 and TRBJ1-5; D unresolved. Germline assignment: CDR1 SNHLY and CDR2 FYNNEI. The CDR3 is made up of 15 amino acids. V lost 4 bases and J lost 3, with 13 bases in between. This CDR3 is CASSGAGSFNQPQHF. For the CDR3, the DNA is TGTGCCAGCAGTGGGGCAGGTAGTTTCAATCAGCCCCAGCATTTT.

The chain is built from TRBV7-2 and TRBJ2-7, with 8 positions matching TRBD2. The CDR3 runs 13 residues. Germline V gene data show CDR1 as SGHTA and CDR2 as FQGNSA. V gave up 2 bases and J gave up 7 bases; unmatched junction bases: 4. CDR3 loop: CASSLYAGGEQYF. CDR3 nucleotide sequence: TGTGCCAGCAGCTTATATGCGGGGGGAGAGCAGTACTTC.

A single count supports this clone. V and J are TRBV3-1 (or the pseudogene TRBV3-2) and TRBJ1-1; D remains ambiguous. Germline CDR1 is LGHDT and CDR2 is YNNKEL (reference sequence). This CDR3 spans 12 amino acids. The V end lost 3 bases, the J end lost 5 bases, and 7 bases lay between the germline ends. The CDR3 sequence is CASSHNSTEAFF. The CDR3 nucleotides read TGTGCCAGCAGCCACAACAGTACTGAAGCTTTCTTT.

The rearrangement links TRBV27 to TRBJ1-6; no firm D call. Germline-derived CDR1 and CDR2 are MNHEY and SMNVEV (reference sequence). The CDR3 is made up of 15 amino acids. The V end lost 8 bases, the J end lost 0 bases, and 11 bases lay between the germline ends. CDR3 loop: CASQEANSYNSPLHF. The CDR3 DNA reads as TGTGCCAGCCAGGAGGCGAACTCCTATAATTCACCCCTCCACTTT.

J is TRBJ1-2 and V is TRBV11-2, with D maybe TRBD1 (6 bases). V was cut by 6 bases and J by 5 bases, with 22 bases left in between. This CDR3 is 16 amino acids long. Germline CDR1 SGHAT, CDR2 FQNNGV. The CDR3 loop reads CASSPPGPGTHYGYTF. DNA of the CDR3: TGTGCCAGCAGTCCACCCGGACCCGGGACACATTATGGCTACACCTTC.

CDR3 coding DNA: TGCAGCGCCCGAGGGGGAGCAGGGAGAGGCTACACCTTC. This sequence encodes CSARGGAGRGYTF. The chain combines TRBV29-1 with TRBJ1-2, with a tentative D call TRBD1 (6 bases). Germline V gene lookup returns CDR1 SQVTM and CDR2 ANQGSEA. V lost 7 bases and J 8 bases, leaving 20 bases between the germline ends. CDR3 length: 13 residues.

The CDR3 region is CASSFSGFGNTIYF. The CDR3 DNA is TGTGCCAGCAGCTTCTCAGGCTTTGGAAACACCATATATTTT. The chain employs TRBV7-2 and TRBJ1-3; D remains ambiguous. The CDR3 extends over 14 amino acids. Germline V gives CDR1 SGHTA, CDR2 FQGNSA. V was shortened by 3 bases and J by 3 bases, with 9 bases between the two germline ends.

The chain combines TRBV24-1 with TRBJ2-5, with D unresolved. The V end was cut by 9 bases, the J end by 0 bases, with 10 bases between. Germline V lookup: CDR1 KGHDR, CDR2 SFDVKD. This CDR3 comprises 13 residues. The CDR3 loop reads CATSGQYQETQYF. The CDR3 DNA follows: TGTGCCACCTCTGGGCAGTACCAAGAGACCCAGTACTTC.

This clone occurred a few times. The chain combines TRBV7-3 with TRBJ2-7, with 8 bases lining up with TRBD1. The CDR3 runs 15 residues. V was clipped by 5 bases and J by 4 bases; unmatched bases: 10. Germline V gene sequence: CDR1 SGHTA, CDR2 FQGTGA. CDR3 sequence (DNA): TGTGCCAGCAGCGCCGCCCCAGGGGGCAGTTACGAGCAGTACTTC. Its translation is CASSAAPGGSYEQYF.